These 17 T cell receptor beta chains were sequenced from one sample in a study of blood T cell repertoires in COVID-19. Produced via immunoSEQ multiplex PCR; TCRdb's table is partial and in-frame only. Of around 200,000 clones detected, over 75% appear once; the ten largest clones hold about 20%. Input material: peripheral blood. The receptors derive from a person between 65 and 79 years old with COVID-19, enrolled during active disease.

The chain has TRBV6-6 and TRBJ1-6, with D perhaps TRBD1 (6 bases). The CDR3 is 14 residues long. Germline values: CDR1 MNHNY, CDR2 SVGAGI (reference sequence). Trimming took off 5 bases at V and 6 bases at J, with 11 bases between the two ends. The CDR3 region has the DNA TGTGCCAGCAGTAGGCGGGGGCTTAATTCACCCCTCCACTTT. Translation gives CASSRRGLNSPLHF.

The chain employs TRBV9 and TRBJ1-1, with D perhaps TRBD1 (5 bases). Germline CDR1 and CDR2: SGDLS and YYNGEE. The CDR3 has 15 residues. The V end was cut by 0 bases, the J end by 1 base, with 10 bases between. CDR3 amino acids: CASSVVDSGNTEAFF. In DNA form, the CDR3 reads TGTGCCAGCAGCGTAGTCGACAGTGGGAACACTGAAGCTTTCTTT.

This chain links TRBV19 with TRBJ2-3, with D possibly TRBD1 on 6 matching bases. Germline CDR1 and CDR2: LNHDA and SQIVND (reference sequence). This CDR3 spans 14 amino acids. Deletions cut 3 bases from V and 6 bases from J, with 13 bases between. Written as DNA, the CDR3 is TGTGCCAGTAGTATGGACAGTCTGGTTGATACGCAGTATTTT. It is translated as CASSMDSLVDTQYF.

Note on this clone: The same CDR3 also results from other DNA sequences found in this sample. The CDR3 is CASSQSGGTEAFF. The CDR3, as DNA: TGTGCCAGCAGCCAAAGCGGGGGCACTGAAGCTTTCTTT. The genes are TRBV14 and TRBJ1-1; D possibly corresponds to TRBD1 (5 bases). CDR1 is SGHDN and CDR2 is FVKESK in the germline V gene. The CDR3 is 13 residues long. V shed 2 bases and J shed 4 bases, with 8 bases lying between them.

V is TRBV7-2 and J is TRBJ1-5; D is perhaps TRBD1 (6 bases). The CDR3 extends over 14 amino acids. The V end was cut by 4 bases, the J end by 4 bases, with 11 bases between. Germline-derived CDR1 and CDR2 are SGHTA and FQGNSA. CDR3 loop: CASSSGTPNQPQHF. CDR3 coding DNA: TGTGCCAGCAGCTCCGGGACACCAAATCAGCCCCAGCATTTT.

The CDR3: CASTPPLREKLFF. The CDR3 bases are TGTGCCAGTACACCCCCCCTGAGGGAAAAACTGTTTTTT. This sequence joins TRBV19 and TRBJ1-4; D ambiguous. Trimming took 7 bases from V and 8 from J, leaving 14 bases between them. This CDR3 spans 13 amino acids. The germline CDR1 and CDR2 sequences are LNHDA and SQIVND (reference sequence).

This chain connects TRBV3-1 (or the pseudogene TRBV3-2) to TRBJ1-1; D is unclear. Trimming removed 4 bases at V and 1 base at J, with 13 bases between. The CDR3 is made up of 15 amino acids. CDR1 and CDR2 (germline): LGHDT, YNNKEL (reference sequence). The CDR3 loop reads CASSPRREPNTEAFF. DNA for the CDR3: TGTGCCAGCAGCCCCCGGAGGGAGCCGAACACTGAAGCTTTCTTT.

The V and J genes are TRBV12-3 or TRBV12-4 and TRBJ1-5; D is perhaps TRBD1 (6 bases). Trimming removed 6 bases from V and 1 base from J, with 7 bases in between. The CDR3 covers 13 residues. CDR3 region: CASRGQSNQPQHF. The CDR3 bases are TGTGCCAGCAGAGGACAGAGCAATCAGCCCCAGCATTTT.

V usage is TRBV6-2 or TRBV6-3 and J usage is TRBJ1-2; D is possibly TRBD1 (6 bases). The germline CDR1 and CDR2 sequences are MNHEY and SVGEGT. Trimming removed 2 bases from V and 4 bases from J, with 8 bases in between. The CDR3 runs to 13 residues. CDR3 bases: TGTGCCAGCAGTTACCAGGGGCCCTATGGCTACACCTTC. It translates to CASSYQGPYGYTF.

The chain carries TRBV4-3 and TRBJ1-4; D is possibly TRBD1 (5 bases). V lost 0 bases and J lost 6, with 8 bases in between. CDR3 length: 14 amino acids. Germline V lookup: CDR1 LGHNA, CDR2 YSLEER. CDR3 sequence: CASSQEGRDEKLFF. Written as DNA, the CDR3 is TGCGCCAGCAGCCAAGAAGGCAGGGATGAAAAACTGTTTTTT.

This clone appeared once. The chain carries TRBV9 and TRBJ1-3; 7 nucleotides agree with TRBD1. This CDR3 has 15 amino acids. CDR1 SGDLS and CDR2 YYNGEE come from the germline V gene. Trimming cost V 3 bases and J 6 bases; bases outside gene matches: 9. As DNA, the CDR3 is TGTGCCAGCAGCGAGACAGGGTACTTTGAAAACACCATATATTTT. Its translation is CASSETGYFENTIYF.

This chain connects TRBV28 to TRBJ1-1; 8 nucleotides agree with TRBD1. Per the germline V gene, CDR1 is MDHEN and CDR2 is SYDVKM. The CDR3 has 14 residues. The V segment lost 5 bases and the J segment 4 bases; nucleotides outside the gene matches: 6. CDR3 residues: CASSINTGGTEAFF. The CDR3 DNA reads as TGTGCCAGCAGTATCAATACAGGGGGCACTGAAGCTTTCTTT.

This chain links TRBV7-3 with TRBJ1-6; tentative D call: TRBD1 (6 bases). Germline-derived CDR1 and CDR2 are SGHTA and FQGTGA. Between the trimmed V and J ends, which lost 3 bases and 5 bases, there was a span of 11 bases. This CDR3 region has 15 residues. The CDR3 region is CASSLTGHNNSPLHF. CDR3 coding DNA: TGTGCCAGCAGCTTGACGGGACACAATAATTCACCCCTCCACTTT.

The sample holds one count of this clone. The chain uses TRBV19 and TRBJ1-5; TRBD1 matches 12 bases. This CDR3 is 15 amino acids long. In germline, CDR1 is LNHDA, CDR2 SQIVND (reference sequence). Losses at the gene ends were 6 bases for V and 9 bases for J; bases not matched to a gene: 9. The CDR3 DNA reads TGTGCCAGTAGCCTTGGGGACAGGGGGCCGCGGCCCCAGCATTTT. This gives the protein CASSLGDRGPRPQHF.

In nucleotides, the CDR3 is TGCAGTGCTAGTCCCCTCTCTAGCGGGGGCTACGAGCAGTACTTC. Protein product: CSASPLSSGGYEQYF. The chain recombines TRBV20-1 with TRBJ2-7; 10 bases match TRBD2. The trim removed 3 bases at V and 3 bases at J, leaving 8 bases unmatched. The CDR3 is 15 residues long. The germline V gene encodes CDR1 DFQATT and CDR2 SNEGSKA (reference sequence).

This clone was seen a handful of times. The V call is TRBV4-1, the J call TRBJ1-4; TRBD1 matches 9 bases. CDR1 is MGHRA and CDR2 is YSYEKL in the germline V gene. This CDR3 comprises 15 residues. V trimming: 0 bases; J trimming: 8 bases; junction bases outside the gene matches: 4. CDR3 residues: CASSQDGQGREKLFF. Here the CDR3 DNA reads TGCGCCAGCAGCCAAGATGGACAGGGGCGAGAAAAACTGTTTTTT.

The CDR3 bases are TGTGCCAGCAGCCAATCAACAAGCTACGAGCAGTACTTC. Translated: CASSQSTSYEQYF. The gene calls are TRBV5-4 and TRBJ2-7; no clear D. There are 13 residues in the CDR3. The V gene's germline CDR1 is SGHNT and CDR2 YYREEE (reference sequence). The V and J ends lost 4 bases and 3 bases respectively, with 11 bases between them. Using reference TRBV5-4 and TRBJ2-7 for the parts outside the CDR3, the full variable domain is ETGVTQSPTHLIKTRGQQVTLRCSSQSGHNTVSWYQQALGQGPQFIFQYYREEENGRGNFPPRFSGLQFPNYSSELNVNALELDDSALYLCASSQSTSYEQYFGPGTRLTVT.